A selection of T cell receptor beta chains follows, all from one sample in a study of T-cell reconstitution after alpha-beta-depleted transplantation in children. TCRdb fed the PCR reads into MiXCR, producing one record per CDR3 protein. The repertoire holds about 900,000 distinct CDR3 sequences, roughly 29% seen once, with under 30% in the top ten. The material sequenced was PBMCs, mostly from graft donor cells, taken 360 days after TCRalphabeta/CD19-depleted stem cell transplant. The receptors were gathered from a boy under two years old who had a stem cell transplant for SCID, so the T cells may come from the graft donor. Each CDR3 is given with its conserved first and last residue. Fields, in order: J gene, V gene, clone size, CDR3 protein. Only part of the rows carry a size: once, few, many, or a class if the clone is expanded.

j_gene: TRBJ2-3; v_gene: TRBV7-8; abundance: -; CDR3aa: CASSVSGGNTDTQYF
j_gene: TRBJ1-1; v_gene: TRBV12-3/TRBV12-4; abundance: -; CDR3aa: CASSLFGGSGGAFF
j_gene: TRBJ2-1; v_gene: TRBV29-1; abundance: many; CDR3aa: CSGGPGQGPYNEQFF
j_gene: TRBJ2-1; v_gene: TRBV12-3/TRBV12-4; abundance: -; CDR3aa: CASSPGGQYLEQFF
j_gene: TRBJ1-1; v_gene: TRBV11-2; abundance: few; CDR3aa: CASSLTFGAQNTEAFF
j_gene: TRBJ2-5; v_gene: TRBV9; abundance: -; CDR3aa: CASSAQRTSGETQYF
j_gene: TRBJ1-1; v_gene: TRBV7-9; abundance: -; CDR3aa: CASSLAGATNTEAFF
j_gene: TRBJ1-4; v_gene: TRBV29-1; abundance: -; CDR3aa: CSALILERLFF
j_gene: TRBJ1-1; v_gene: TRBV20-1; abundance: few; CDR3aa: CSARRQGRDTEAFF
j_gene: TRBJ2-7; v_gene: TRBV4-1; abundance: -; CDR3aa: CASSQDMGIYEQYF
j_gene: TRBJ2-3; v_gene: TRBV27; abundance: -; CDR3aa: CASGAGLAPTDTQYF
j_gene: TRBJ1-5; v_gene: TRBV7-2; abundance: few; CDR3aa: CASSTGTGYQPQHF
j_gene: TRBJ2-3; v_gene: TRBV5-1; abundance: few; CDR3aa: CASSFEGATSQTQYF
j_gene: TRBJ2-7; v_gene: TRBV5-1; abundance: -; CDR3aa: CASSWGDRGPGEQYF
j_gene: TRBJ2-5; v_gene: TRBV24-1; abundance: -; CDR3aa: CATSDTPGTGSSETQYF
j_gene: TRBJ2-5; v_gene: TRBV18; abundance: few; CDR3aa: CASSLDRREETQYF
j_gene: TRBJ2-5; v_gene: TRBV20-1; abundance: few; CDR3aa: CSASAGRETQYF
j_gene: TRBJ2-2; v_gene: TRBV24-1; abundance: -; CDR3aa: CATSDSRDRDTGELFF
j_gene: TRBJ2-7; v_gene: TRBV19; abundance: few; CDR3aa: CASSTLSEAYEQYF
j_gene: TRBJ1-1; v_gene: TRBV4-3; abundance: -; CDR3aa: CASSPYRDRGLMNTEAFF
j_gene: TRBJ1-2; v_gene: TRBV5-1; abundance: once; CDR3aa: CASRNDLGGYTF
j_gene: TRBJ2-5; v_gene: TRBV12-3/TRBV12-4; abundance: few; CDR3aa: CASSSPGTDPQETQYF
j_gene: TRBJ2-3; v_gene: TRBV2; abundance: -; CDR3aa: CASSDRLGPDTQYF